This TCR beta chain was obtained from a study of blood T cell repertoires in COVID-19. Germline assignment: CDR1 KGHSH and CDR2 LQKENI. Deletions cut 6 bases from V and 3 bases from J, with 4 bases between. The CDR3 spans 11 residues. The method was immunoSEQ multiplex PCR; TCRdb's version includes in-frame clones alone and lacks a portion of them. The repertoire holds hundreds of thousands of clones, with 85% to 90% as singletons. The sequencing sample was made of PBMCs or T cells enriched from blood (not recorded which). The V and J genes are TRBV18 and TRBJ2-3; D is uncertain. This sequence was found in a man in his thirties or forties who had recovered from COVID-19. CDR3 sequence reads: CASSLTDTQYF. CDR3 nucleotides: TGTGCCAGCTCCCTAACAGATACGCAGTATTTT. The entire variable domain, with the rest obtained from reference TRBV18 and TRBJ2-3, is as follows: NAGVMQNPRHLVRRRGQEARLRCSPMKGHSHVYWYRQLPEEGLKFMVYLQKENIIDESGMPKERFSAEFPKEGPSILRIQQVVRGDSAAYFCASSLTDTQYFGPGTRLTVL.